This TCR beta chain emerged from a study of shared clonotypes between healthy human individuals. The wider study: The donor group consisted of two women and three men, aged 18 to 49.

Generated by immunoSEQ multiplex PCR, the TCRdb table keeps only in-frame clones and is missing some. Of some 680,000 clones in the sample, around 78% were seen once. This clone occurred many times. The receptor comes from a woman younger than 45 in good health. The sequencing sample was made of memory CD4+ T cells sorted from blood. The subset here: CD45RA-negative fraction.

The CDR3 is CASSRTYPVLYEQYF. CDR3 coding DNA: TGTGCCAGTAGTCGGACGTACCCAGTACTCTACGAGCAGTACTTC. The V gene is TRBV19, the J gene TRBJ2-7; D gene uncertain. Trimming took 5 bases from V and 3 from J, leaving 17 bases between them. Germline V gene lookup returns CDR1 LNHDA and CDR2 SQIVND (reference sequence). The CDR3 has 15 residues.